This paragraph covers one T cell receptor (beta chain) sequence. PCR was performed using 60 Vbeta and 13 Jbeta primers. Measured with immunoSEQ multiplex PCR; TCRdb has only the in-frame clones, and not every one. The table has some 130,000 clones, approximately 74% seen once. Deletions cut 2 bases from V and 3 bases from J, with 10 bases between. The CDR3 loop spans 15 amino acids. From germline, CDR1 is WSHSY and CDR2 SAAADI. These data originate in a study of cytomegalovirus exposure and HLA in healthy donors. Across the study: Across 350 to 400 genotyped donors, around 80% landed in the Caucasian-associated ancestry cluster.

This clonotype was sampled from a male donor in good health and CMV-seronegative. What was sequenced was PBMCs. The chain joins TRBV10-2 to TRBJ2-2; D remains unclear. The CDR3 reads CASSETIRYTGELFF. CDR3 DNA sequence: TGCGCCAGCAGTGAGACTATCCGTTACACCGGGGAGCTGTTTTTT.